These 19 T cell receptor beta chains were all obtained from the same sample, sequenced in a study of neurological immune-mediated disorders. Sample time point: longitudinal time-point 1 (baseline). MiXCR was run by TCRdb on the 5' RACE reads, yielding one entry per CDR3 protein. Of tens of thousands of distinct CDR3 sequences in the sample, around 15% were seen once. The source material was PBMCs. These receptors all stem from a female donor with HTLV-1-associated myelopathy (HAM/TSP).

This clonotype was counted many times. This chain joins TRBV5-1 and TRBJ2-3; D may be TRBD1 or TRBD2 (6 bases each). Deletions cut 1 base from V and 6 bases from J, with 18 bases between. From germline, CDR1 is SGHRS and CDR2 YFSETQ. The CDR3 spans 16 residues. The chain's CDR3 is CASSLSEGGSGDTQYF. The DNA for the CDR3 is TGCGCCAGCAGCTTGTCCGAGGGGGGCTCAGGGGATACGCAGTATTTT.

This clonotype was recorded at least ten times. The chain couples TRBV4-1 to TRBJ2-4, with D tentatively TRBD1 (6 bases). Germline CDR1 is MGHRA and CDR2 is YSYEKL. The CDR3 spans 18 residues. Trimming shortened V by 1 base and J by 0 bases, and 16 bases separated the two germline ends. The CDR3 here is CASSQGLIGQLAKNIQYF. The DNA for the CDR3 is TGCGCCAGCAGCCAAGGTCTCATAGGACAGCTAGCCAAAAACATTCAGTACTTC.

Many counts were recorded for this clonotype. The gene calls are TRBV5-5 and TRBJ1-4; the D gene is possibly TRBD1 (5 bases). Trimming cost V 4 bases and J 8 bases, with 15 bases left between them. This CDR3 is built from 14 residues. The germline V gene encodes CDR1 SGHKS and CDR2 YYEKEE (reference sequence). The CDR3, as DNA: TGTGCCAGCAGCCATACCCCGGGGGGAGAAAAACTGTTTTTT. Its translation: CASSHTPGGEKLFF. The full variable domain, in which reference TRBV5-5 and TRBJ1-4 provide the parts outside the CDR3, is DAGVTQSPTHLIKTRGQQVTLRCSPISGHKSVSWYQQVLGQGPQFIFQYYEKEERGRGNFPDRFSARQFPNYSSELNVNALLLGDSALYLCASSHTPGGEKLFFGSGTQLSVL.

This clonotype was seen only once. Since a much larger clone is just one base distant, this may be a read error. This chain links TRBV20-1 with TRBJ2-7, with 10 bases matching TRBD1. The CDR3 has 15 amino acids. CDR1 DFQATT and CDR2 SNEGSKA come from the germline V gene (reference sequence). V lost 8 bases and J lost 4; bases outside the gene matches: 14. CDR3 nucleotides: TGCAGTTCTGAAATTCCGGGACAGGGGCGTTACGAGCAGTACTTC. Its protein is CSSEIPGQGRYEQYF.

This clonotype was detected many times. The gene calls are TRBV4-1 and TRBJ2-5; TRBD1 might be the D (7 bases). V lost 4 bases and J 3 bases, leaving 21 bases between the germline ends. The CDR3 is made up of 17 amino acids. CDR1 and CDR2 (germline): MGHRA, YSYEKL. The CDR3 spells CASSPGVRDRVKETQYF. CDR3 sequence (DNA): TGCGCCAGCAGCCCGGGGGTCCGGGACAGAGTAAAAGAGACCCAGTACTTC.

The table lists this clonotype with many counts. This chain joins TRBV5-1 and TRBJ1-5; unclear D gene. The CDR3 has 13 amino acids. V was cut by 0 bases and J by 4 bases, with 5 bases left in between. CDR1 is SGHRS and CDR2 is YFSETQ in the germline V gene. The CDR3 loop reads CASSLVGNQPQHF. The CDR3 DNA reads as TGCGCCAGCAGCTTGGTGGGAAATCAGCCCCAGCATTTT. Full variable domain (outside the CDR3, taken from reference TRBV5-1 and TRBJ1-5): KAGVTQTPRYLIKTRGQQVTLSCSPISGHRSVSWYQQTPGQGLQFLFEYFSETQRNKGNFPGRFSGRQFSNSRSEMNVSTLELGDSALYLCASSLVGNQPQHFGDGTRLSIL.

This clonotype was detected many times. J is TRBJ2-3 and V is TRBV12-3 or TRBV12-4, with 10 positions matching TRBD1. The CDR3 covers 14 residues. V was clipped by 5 bases and J by 5 bases; unmatched bases: 4. For the CDR3, the DNA is TGTGCCAGCAGTGACAGGGGGCGAGGAGATACGCAGTATTTT. Amino acids: CASSDRGRGDTQYF.

Comments on this clonotype: With a much larger clone just one base away, this may be a read error. The V and J genes are TRBV5-1 and TRBJ1-2; D is ambiguous. V lost 0 bases and J 4 bases, leaving 10 bases between the germline ends. The CDR3 is made up of 14 amino acids. In germline, CDR1 is SGHRS, CDR2 YFSETQ. This CDR3 is CASSLEVRPYGYTF. The DNA for the CDR3 is TGCGCCAGCAGCTTGGAGGTCAGGCCCTATGGCTACACCTTC. Supplemented by reference TRBV5-1 and TRBJ1-2, the full variable domain reads KAGVTQTPRYLIKTRGQQVTLSCSPISGHRSVSWYQQTPGQGLQFLFEYFSETQRNKGNFPGRFSGRQFSNSRSEMNVSTLELGDSALYLCASSLEVRPYGYTFGSGTRLTVV.

This clonotype was seen at least ten times. The rearrangement links TRBV5-1 to TRBJ2-1; D is perhaps TRBD2 (6 bases). This CDR3 is 13 amino acids long. In germline, CDR1 is SGHRS, CDR2 YFSETQ. The germline V and J ends were trimmed by 4 bases and 8 bases, with 13 bases remaining between them. The CDR3 DNA sequence: TGCGCCAGCAGCCCTATTAGCGGAGATGAGCAGTTCTTC. Translation gives CASSPISGDEQFF.

This clonotype was detected many times. The chain links TRBV7-2 to TRBJ2-7, with 12 nucleotides matching TRBD1. The J segment lost 2 bases and the V segment lost 0 bases, leaving 2 bases of the junction unmatched. This CDR3 has 16 residues. Germline V gene data show CDR1 as SGHTA and CDR2 as FQGNSA. CDR3 amino acids: CASSLAGTGGTYEQYF. CDR3 bases: TGTGCCAGCAGCTTAGCGGGGACAGGGGGCACCTACGAGCAGTACTTC.

This clonotype was counted at least ten times. The chain is built from TRBV20-1 and TRBJ2-1; TRBD1 might be the D (5 bases). This CDR3 is 14 amino acids long. V lost 0 bases and J 4 bases, leaving 10 bases between the germline ends. Germline V gene sequence: CDR1 DFQATT, CDR2 SNEGSKA (reference sequence). The CDR3 coding sequence is TGCAGTGCTAGAGATCTTACAGGTTACAATGAGCAGTTCTTC. Its translation: CSARDLTGYNEQFF.

This clonotype has a count of ten or more. The V and J genes are TRBV20-1 and TRBJ2-7; 8 bases are a match to TRBD2. The CDR3 is 15 residues long. V shed 3 bases and J 6 bases; nucleotides not matched to a gene: 13. Germline V lookup: CDR1 DFQATT, CDR2 SNEGSKA (reference sequence). DNA of the CDR3: TGCAGTGCTAGGGGGGGGGGACTAGTACGTCGCGAGCAGTACTTC. Its protein product is CSARGGGLVRREQYF.

The J gene is TRBJ2-3, the V gene TRBV12-3 or TRBV12-4; TRBD2 agrees at 10 bases. CDR3 size: 15 residues. V dropped 4 bases and J dropped 3; count of bases not matched to a gene: 4. CDR3 DNA: TGTGCCAGCAGTTACCGACTAGCGGGTACAGATACGCAGTATTTT. It codes for CASSYRLAGTDTQYF.

This clonotype was recorded at least ten times. The gene calls are TRBV7-2 and TRBJ2-5; tentatively, D is TRBD1 or TRBD2 (5 bases each). This CDR3 has 16 residues. Germline V CDR1 and CDR2: SGHTA, FQGNSA. V was clipped by 2 bases and J by 1 base, with 14 bases between them. The DNA of the CDR3 is TGTGCCAGCAGCTTATTATGGCCGGGGCCCCAAGAGACCCAGTACTTC. Its protein product is CASSLLWPGPQETQYF.

Many counts were recorded for this clonotype. At one end, the junction sequence differs from germline, possibly due to a read error. The chain joins TRBV15 to TRBJ2-4, with a possible D match to TRBD1 (5 bases). CDR1 is LNHNV and CDR2 is YYDKDF in the germline V gene (reference sequence). This CDR3 has 14 amino acids. CDR3 protein: CVTTNSPTENIGYF. In nucleotides, the CDR3 is TGTGTCACCACCAACTCACCGACAGAAAACATTGGGTACTTC.

This clonotype was recorded at least ten times. The chain has TRBV5-1 and TRBJ2-1, with 8 positions matching TRBD1. Per germline, CDR1 SGHRS and CDR2 YFSETQ. The CDR3 runs to 14 residues. Germline trimming cut 2 bases from V and 6 bases from J; bases unmatched to any gene: 4. CDR3 sequence reads: CASSLGTGGNEQFF. The CDR3 coding sequence is TGCGCCAGCAGCTTAGGGACAGGTGGCAATGAGCAGTTCTTC.

This clonotype was seen ten or more times. The chain links TRBV20-1 to TRBJ2-3; D remains unclear. V lost 4 bases and J 2 bases, leaving 13 bases between the germline ends. From germline, CDR1 is DFQATT and CDR2 SNEGSKA (reference sequence). This CDR3 region has 14 residues. The CDR3 coding sequence is TGCAGTGCTAAATTAGATGTGGACACAGATACGCAGTATTTT. As protein: CSAKLDVDTDTQYF.

V usage is TRBV5-1 and J usage is TRBJ2-5; D gene ambiguous. V shed 5 bases and J shed 5 bases, with 16 bases lying between them. The CDR3 covers 14 residues. The germline V gene encodes CDR1 SGHRS and CDR2 YFSETQ. CDR3 region: CASSRTGSWETQYF. CDR3 bases: TGCGCCAGCAGTCGGACCGGGTCATGGGAGACCCAGTACTTC.

V and J are TRBV20-1 and TRBJ2-7; D may be TRBD2 (5 bases). Trimming left V 0 bases short and J 5 bases short, with 17 bases between. This CDR3 spans 15 amino acids. Germline assignment: CDR1 DFQATT and CDR2 SNEGSKA (reference sequence). The CDR3 nucleotides are TGCAGTGCTAGAGAAGCGGCCCTCATCGGCCACGAGCAGTACTTC. This sequence encodes CSAREAALIGHEQYF.